These 16 T cell receptor beta chains were all obtained from the same sample, sequenced in a study of blood T cell repertoires in COVID-19. TCRdb keeps only in-frame clones here, not all; method: immunoSEQ multiplex PCR. The repertoire holds approximately 250,000 clones, with approximately 80% as singletons. Sequenced material: PBMCs or T cells enriched from blood (not recorded which). The receptors shown here come from a man aged 40-49 years who had recovered from COVID-19.

V is TRBV7-9 and J is TRBJ2-5, with 11 bases fitting TRBD1. Trimming removed 3 bases from V and 4 bases from J; junction bases left unmatched: 4. The germline gives CDR1 SEHNR, CDR2 FQNEAQ (reference sequence). The CDR3 is 15 amino acids. As DNA, the CDR3 is TGTGCCAGCAGCTTGCGGACAGGGGGCGTAGAGACCCAGTACTTC. This gives the protein CASSLRTGGVETQYF.

V is TRBV3-1 (or the pseudogene TRBV3-2) and J is TRBJ2-1; D is possibly TRBD2 (6 bases). CDR1 is LGHDT and CDR2 is YNNKEL in the germline V gene (reference sequence). V was trimmed by 2 bases and J by 6 bases, leaving 14 bases between them. The CDR3 extends over 15 amino acids. CDR3 DNA: TGTGCCAGCAGCCAAAAGGGTGGAGGGGTCAATGAGCAGTTCTTC. The encoded protein is CASSQKGGGVNEQFF.

V usage is TRBV19 and J usage is TRBJ2-7; 10 nucleotides match TRBD1. Unmatched junction bases numbered 4, after V lost 3 bases and J lost 2 bases. Germline-derived CDR1 and CDR2 are LNHDA and SQIVND (reference sequence). This CDR3 spans 15 amino acids. CDR3 protein: CASSITGTGAYEQYF. The CDR3 DNA reads TGTGCCAGTAGTATCACCGGGACAGGGGCCTACGAGCAGTACTTC.

The chain uses TRBV3-1 (or the pseudogene TRBV3-2) and TRBJ2-7, with TRBD2 matching 8 bases. The trim removed 5 bases at V and 3 bases at J, leaving 3 bases unmatched. The CDR3 covers 13 residues. Germline values: CDR1 LGHDT, CDR2 YNNKEL (reference sequence). The CDR3 spells CASSFLAGYEQYF. The CDR3 nucleotides read TGTGCCAGCAGCTTCCTAGCGGGCTACGAGCAGTACTTC.

The chain joins TRBV7-6 to TRBJ1-4; 8 nucleotides line up with TRBD1. V dropped 5 bases and J dropped 4; count of bases not matched to a gene: 9. Germline loops: CDR1 SGHVS, CDR2 FNYEAQ. CDR3 length equals 16 residues. CDR3 loop: CASSPLTGAGNEKLFF. The CDR3 nucleotides read TGTGCCAGCAGCCCTCTGACAGGGGCCGGTAATGAAAAACTGTTTTTT.

The chain has TRBV5-4 and TRBJ2-7, with D perhaps TRBD1 (7 bases). Trimming removed 6 bases at V and 2 bases at J, with 24 bases between. The germline V gene encodes CDR1 SGHNT and CDR2 YYREEE (reference sequence). The CDR3 consists of 17 residues. This CDR3 is CASTPGGPGQAAYEQYF. The CDR3 coding sequence is TGTGCCAGCACCCCCGGGGGCCCCGGACAGGCCGCCTACGAGCAGTACTTC.

This chain joins TRBV4-1 and TRBJ1-1; no clear D. CDR1 and CDR2 (germline): MGHRA, YSYEKL. CDR3 length equals 16 residues. The V and J ends lost 1 base and 7 bases respectively, with 19 bases between them. The CDR3 loop is CASSQGRIGNPHEAFF. The DNA of the CDR3 is TGCGCCAGCAGCCAAGGGAGGATAGGGAACCCCCATGAAGCTTTCTTT.

This clone has a single count. This chain connects TRBV9 to TRBJ2-3; maybe TRBD2 (6 bases). V shed 0 bases and J shed 6 bases, with 11 bases lying between them. Germline V gene lookup returns CDR1 SGDLS and CDR2 YYNGEE. CDR3 length equals 14 residues. CDR3 coding DNA: TGTGCCAGCAGCGTAGGGGAGGCCAAGGATACGCAGTATTTT. Its translation is CASSVGEAKDTQYF.

Remarks on this clone: One end of the junction varies from germline; a read error may be responsible. The genes are TRBV18 and TRBJ2-7; 7 bases fit TRBD1. The CDR3 has 14 amino acids. From germline, CDR1 is KGHSH and CDR2 LQKENI. The CDR3 here is CASSPPGQYYEQYF. CDR3 coding DNA: TGTGCCAGCTCCCCACCGGGACAGTACTACGAGCAGTACTTC.

The CDR3 nucleotides read TGTGCCAGCAGCCTGAGCACGGGAGATCAGCCCCAGCATTTT. It is translated as CASSLSTGDQPQHF. V gene TRBV9 combines with J gene TRBJ1-5, with D hard to call. This CDR3 is 14 amino acids long. V was pared by 4 bases and J by 5 bases, with 13 bases between. CDR1 is SGDLS, CDR2 YYNGEE, per germline.

The chain employs TRBV7-2 and TRBJ2-5; tentative D call: TRBD2 (6 bases). Germline CDR1 and CDR2: SGHTA and FQGNSA. This CDR3 is 16 amino acids long. V lost 1 base and J 5 bases, leaving 17 bases between the germline ends. The CDR3 sequence is CASSLVTTSRAETQYF. CDR3 nucleotide sequence: TGTGCCAGCAGCTTAGTAACCACTAGCAGGGCGGAGACCCAGTACTTC.

The V call is TRBV7-9, the J call TRBJ1-2, with 7 bases that match TRBD1. The V and J ends lost 5 bases and 4 bases, in that order; junction bases with no gene match: 10. Per germline, CDR1 SEHNR and CDR2 FQNEAQ (reference sequence). The CDR3 has 15 residues. DNA for the CDR3: TGTGCCAGCAGCACCTCCGGGACAGACGCCTATGGCTACACCTTC. Its protein is CASSTSGTDAYGYTF.

The rearrangement joins TRBV5-1 to TRBJ1-1; D ambiguous. The CDR3 contains 13 residues. The V gene lost 0 bases and the J gene lost 11 bases, with 14 bases spanning the gap. Germline V CDR1 and CDR2: SGHRS, YFSETQ. CDR3 coding DNA: TGCGCCAGCAGCTTGGGAGACTCCGGTATGGCTTTCTTT. It encodes CASSLGDSGMAFF.

This chain joins TRBV28 and TRBJ2-7; maybe TRBD1 (6 bases). V lost 7 bases to trimming and J lost 2 bases, with 9 bases between them. Looked up from germline, CDR1 is MDHEN and CDR2 is SYDVKM. The CDR3 has 12 amino acids. The CDR3 protein is CASNRATYEQYF. CDR3 bases: TGTGCCAGCAACAGGGCCACCTACGAGCAGTACTTC.

The chain links TRBV19 to TRBJ1-5, with a possible D match to TRBD1 (5 bases). V was shortened by 10 bases and J by 0 bases, with 16 bases between the two germline ends. The germline V gene encodes CDR1 LNHDA and CDR2 SQIVND (reference sequence). The length of the CDR3 is 15 residues. Here the CDR3 DNA reads TGTGCCACGGGCTGGACACATAATAGCAATCAGCCCCAGCATTTT. It yields the protein CATGWTHNSNQPQHF.

This chain links TRBV28 with TRBJ1-1; tentatively, D is TRBD1 (5 bases). Germline V gives CDR1 MDHEN, CDR2 SYDVKM. Trimming pared 7 bases from V and 2 bases from J, leaving 17 bases between. This CDR3 comprises 15 residues. The CDR3 nucleotides read TGTGCCAGCATCCCCTCGCGGGGGGTTAACACTGAAGCTTTCTTT. Protein: CASIPSRGVNTEAFF.